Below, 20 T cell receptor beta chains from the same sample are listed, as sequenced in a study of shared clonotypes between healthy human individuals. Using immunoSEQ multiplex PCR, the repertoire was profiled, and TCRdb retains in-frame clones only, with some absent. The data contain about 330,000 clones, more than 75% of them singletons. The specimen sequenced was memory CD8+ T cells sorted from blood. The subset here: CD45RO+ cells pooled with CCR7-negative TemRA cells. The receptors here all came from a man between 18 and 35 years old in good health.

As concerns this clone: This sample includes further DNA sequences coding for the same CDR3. In DNA, the CDR3 is TGTGCCAGTAGCACGGGACTAGCGGGAGTATACGAGCAGTACTTC. Translated: CASSTGLAGVYEQYF. V usage is TRBV19 and J usage is TRBJ2-7, with 14 bases that match TRBD2. CDR1 LNHDA and CDR2 SQIVND come from the germline V gene (reference sequence). This CDR3 is built from 15 residues. Germline trimming cut 6 bases from V and 4 bases from J; bases unmatched to any gene: 5.

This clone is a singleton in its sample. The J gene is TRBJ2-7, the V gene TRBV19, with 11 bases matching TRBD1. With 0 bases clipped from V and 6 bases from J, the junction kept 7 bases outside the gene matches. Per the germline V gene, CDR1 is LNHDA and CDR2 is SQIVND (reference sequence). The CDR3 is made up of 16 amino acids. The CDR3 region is CASSIDADRGRSEQYF. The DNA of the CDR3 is TGTGCCAGTAGTATAGACGCGGACAGGGGGCGAAGCGAGCAGTACTTC.

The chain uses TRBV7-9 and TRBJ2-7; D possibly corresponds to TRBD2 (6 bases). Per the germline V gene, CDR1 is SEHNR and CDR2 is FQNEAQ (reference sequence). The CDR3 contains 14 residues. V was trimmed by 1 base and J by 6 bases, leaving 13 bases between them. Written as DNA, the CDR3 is TGTGCCAGCAGCTTAGAGAATTTGGGGGGCGAGCAGTACTTC. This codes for CASSLENLGGEQYF.

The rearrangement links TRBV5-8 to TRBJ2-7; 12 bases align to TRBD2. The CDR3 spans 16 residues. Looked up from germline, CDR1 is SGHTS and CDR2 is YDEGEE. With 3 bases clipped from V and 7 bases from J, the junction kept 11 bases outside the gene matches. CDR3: CASSWPLRLAGVEQYF. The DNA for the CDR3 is TGTGCCAGCAGCTGGCCCCTCCGACTAGCGGGAGTTGAGCAGTACTTC.

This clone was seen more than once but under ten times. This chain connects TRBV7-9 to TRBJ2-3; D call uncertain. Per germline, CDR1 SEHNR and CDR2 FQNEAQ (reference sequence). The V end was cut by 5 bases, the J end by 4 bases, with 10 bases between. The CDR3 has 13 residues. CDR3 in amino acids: CASSPKGADTQYF. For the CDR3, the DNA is TGTGCCAGCAGCCCGAAAGGTGCAGATACGCAGTATTTT.

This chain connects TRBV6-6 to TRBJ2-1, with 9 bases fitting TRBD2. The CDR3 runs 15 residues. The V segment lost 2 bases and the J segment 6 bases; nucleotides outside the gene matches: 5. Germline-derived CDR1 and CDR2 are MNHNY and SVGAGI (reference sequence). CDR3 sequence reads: CASSYDAGGLNEQFF. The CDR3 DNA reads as TGTGCCAGCAGTTACGACGCGGGGGGGCTCAATGAGCAGTTCTTC.

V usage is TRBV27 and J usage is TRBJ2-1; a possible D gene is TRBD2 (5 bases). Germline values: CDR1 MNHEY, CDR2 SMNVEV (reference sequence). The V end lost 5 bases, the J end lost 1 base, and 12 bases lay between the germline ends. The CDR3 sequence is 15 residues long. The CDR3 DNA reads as TGTGCCAGCAGTCCTTACGGGGTTTCCTACAATGAGCAGTTCTTC. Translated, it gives CASSPYGVSYNEQFF.

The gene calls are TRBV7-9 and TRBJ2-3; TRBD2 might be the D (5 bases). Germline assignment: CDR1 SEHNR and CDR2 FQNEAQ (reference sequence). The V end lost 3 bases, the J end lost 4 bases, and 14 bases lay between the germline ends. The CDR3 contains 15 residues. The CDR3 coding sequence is TGTGCCAGCAGCTTCCGGGATACACGTGCAGATACGCAGTATTTT. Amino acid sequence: CASSFRDTRADTQYF.

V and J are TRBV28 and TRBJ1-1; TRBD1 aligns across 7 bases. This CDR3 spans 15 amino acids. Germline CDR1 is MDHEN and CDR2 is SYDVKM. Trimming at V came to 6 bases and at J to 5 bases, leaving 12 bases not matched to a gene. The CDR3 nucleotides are TGTGCCAGCAGACCCACACAGGGGAGGGGAACTGAAGCTTTCTTT. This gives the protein CASRPTQGRGTEAFF.

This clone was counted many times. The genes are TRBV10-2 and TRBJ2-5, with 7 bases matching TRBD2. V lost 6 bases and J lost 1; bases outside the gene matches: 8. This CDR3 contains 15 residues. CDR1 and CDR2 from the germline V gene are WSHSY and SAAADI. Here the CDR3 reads CASRIGASGQETQYF. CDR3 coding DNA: TGCGCCAGCAGAATAGGCGCTAGCGGCCAAGAGACCCAGTACTTC.

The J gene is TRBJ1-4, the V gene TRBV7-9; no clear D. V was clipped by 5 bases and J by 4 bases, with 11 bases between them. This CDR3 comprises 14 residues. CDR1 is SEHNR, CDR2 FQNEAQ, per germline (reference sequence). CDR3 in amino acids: CASSHAGDNEKLFF. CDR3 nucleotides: TGTGCCAGCAGCCATGCGGGAGATAATGAAAAACTGTTTTTT.

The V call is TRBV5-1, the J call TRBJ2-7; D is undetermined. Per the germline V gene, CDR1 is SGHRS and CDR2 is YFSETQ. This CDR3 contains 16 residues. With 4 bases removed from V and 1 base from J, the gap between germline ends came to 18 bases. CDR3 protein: CASSPVVGSESYEQYF. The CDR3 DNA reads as TGCGCCAGCAGCCCTGTTGTTGGGTCGGAGTCCTACGAGCAGTACTTC.

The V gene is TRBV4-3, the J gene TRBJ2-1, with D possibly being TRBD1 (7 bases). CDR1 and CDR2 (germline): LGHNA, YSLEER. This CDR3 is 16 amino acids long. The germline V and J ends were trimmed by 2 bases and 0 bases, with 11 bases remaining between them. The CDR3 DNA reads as TGCGCCAGCAGCCAAAGGGGGGACAGCTCCTACAATGAGCAGTTCTTC. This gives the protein CASSQRGDSSYNEQFF.

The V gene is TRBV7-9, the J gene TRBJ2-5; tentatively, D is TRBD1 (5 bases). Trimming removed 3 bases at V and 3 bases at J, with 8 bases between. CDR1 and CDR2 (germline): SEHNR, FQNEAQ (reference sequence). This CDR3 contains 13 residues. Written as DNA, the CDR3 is TGTGCCAGCAGCTTCACGACAGAAGAGACCCAGTACTTC. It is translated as CASSFTTEETQYF.

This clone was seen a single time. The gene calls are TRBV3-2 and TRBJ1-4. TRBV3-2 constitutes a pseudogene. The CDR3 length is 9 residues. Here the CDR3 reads CASSPGLFF. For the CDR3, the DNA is TGTGCCAGCAGCCCTGGACTGTTTTTT.

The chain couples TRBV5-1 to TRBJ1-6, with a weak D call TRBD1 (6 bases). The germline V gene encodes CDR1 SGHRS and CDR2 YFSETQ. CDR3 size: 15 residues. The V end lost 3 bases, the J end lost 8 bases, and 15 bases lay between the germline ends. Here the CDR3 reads CASSSRTVEYSPLHF. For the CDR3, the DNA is TGCGCCAGCAGCTCGAGGACAGTAGAGTATTCACCCCTCCACTTT. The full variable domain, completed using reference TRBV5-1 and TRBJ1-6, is KAGVTQTPRYLIKTRGQQVTLSCSPISGHRSVSWYQQTPGQGLQFLFEYFSETQRNKGNFPGRFSGRQFSNSRSEMNVSTLELGDSALYLCASSSRTVEYSPLHFGNGTRLTVT.

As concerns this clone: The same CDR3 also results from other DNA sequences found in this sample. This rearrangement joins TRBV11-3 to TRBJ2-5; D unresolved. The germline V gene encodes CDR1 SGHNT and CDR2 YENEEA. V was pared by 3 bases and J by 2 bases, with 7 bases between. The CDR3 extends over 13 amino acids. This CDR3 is CASSLYGQETQYF. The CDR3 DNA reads TGTGCCAGCAGCTTGTACGGACAAGAGACCCAGTACTTC.

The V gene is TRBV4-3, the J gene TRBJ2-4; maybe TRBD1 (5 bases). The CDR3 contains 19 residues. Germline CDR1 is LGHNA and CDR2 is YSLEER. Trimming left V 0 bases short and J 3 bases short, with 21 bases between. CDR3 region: CASSQELATTATNKNIQYF. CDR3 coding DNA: TGCGCCAGCAGCCAAGAGTTGGCTACGACAGCGACGAACAAAAACATTCAGTACTTC.

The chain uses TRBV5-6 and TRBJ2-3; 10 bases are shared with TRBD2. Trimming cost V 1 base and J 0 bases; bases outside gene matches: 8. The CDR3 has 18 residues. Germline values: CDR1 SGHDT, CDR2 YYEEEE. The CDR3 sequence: CASSLSLAGEASTDTQYF. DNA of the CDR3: TGTGCCAGCAGCTTGAGTCTAGCGGGAGAAGCTAGCACAGATACGCAGTATTTT.

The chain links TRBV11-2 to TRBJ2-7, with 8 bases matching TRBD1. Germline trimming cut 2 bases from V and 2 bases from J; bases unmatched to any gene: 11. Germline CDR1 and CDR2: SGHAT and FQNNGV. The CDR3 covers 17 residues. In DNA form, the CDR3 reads TGTGCCAGCAGCTTATTTGCCCGGGACAGGCTGACCTACGAGCAGTACTTC. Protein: CASSLFARDRLTYEQYF.